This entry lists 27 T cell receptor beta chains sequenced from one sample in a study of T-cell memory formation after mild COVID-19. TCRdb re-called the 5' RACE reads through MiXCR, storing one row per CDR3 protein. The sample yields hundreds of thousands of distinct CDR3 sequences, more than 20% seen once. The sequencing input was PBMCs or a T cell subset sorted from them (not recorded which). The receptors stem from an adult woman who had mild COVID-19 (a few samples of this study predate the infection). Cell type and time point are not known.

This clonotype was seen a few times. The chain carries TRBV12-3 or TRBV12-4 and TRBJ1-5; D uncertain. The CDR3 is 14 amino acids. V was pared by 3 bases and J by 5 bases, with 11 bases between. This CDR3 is CASSLRGRDQPQHF. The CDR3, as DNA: TGTGCCAGCAGTTTGAGAGGGAGGGATCAGCCCCAGCATTTT.

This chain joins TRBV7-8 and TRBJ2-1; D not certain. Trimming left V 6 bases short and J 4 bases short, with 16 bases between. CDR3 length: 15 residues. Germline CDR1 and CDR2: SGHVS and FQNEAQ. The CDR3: CASRPARVGYNEQFF. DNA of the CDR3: TGTGCCAGCAGACCCGCTAGGGTGGGTTACAATGAGCAGTTCTTC.

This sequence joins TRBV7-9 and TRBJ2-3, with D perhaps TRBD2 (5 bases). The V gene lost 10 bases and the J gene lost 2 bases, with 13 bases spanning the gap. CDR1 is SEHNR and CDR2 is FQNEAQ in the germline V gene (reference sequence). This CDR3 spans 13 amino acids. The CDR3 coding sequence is TGTGCCACCCAACTAGACCTCACAGATACGCAGTATTTT. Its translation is CATQLDLTDTQYF.

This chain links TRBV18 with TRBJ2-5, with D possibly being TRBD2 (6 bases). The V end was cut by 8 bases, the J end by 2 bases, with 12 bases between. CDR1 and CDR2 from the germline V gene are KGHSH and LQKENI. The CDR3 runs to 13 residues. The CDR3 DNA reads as TGTGCCAGCGAGGGGACTGCGCAAGAGACCCAGTACTTC. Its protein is CASEGTAQETQYF. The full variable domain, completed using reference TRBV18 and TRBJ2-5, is NAGVMQNPRHLVRRRGQEARLRCSPMKGHSHVYWYRQLPEEGLKFMVYLQKENIIDESGMPKERFSAEFPKEGPSILRIQQVVRGDSAAYFCASEGTAQETQYFGPGTRLLVL.

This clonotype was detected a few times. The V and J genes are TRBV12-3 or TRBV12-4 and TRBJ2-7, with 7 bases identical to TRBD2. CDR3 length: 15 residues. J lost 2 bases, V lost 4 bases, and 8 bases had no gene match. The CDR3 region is CASSSSLAATYEQYF. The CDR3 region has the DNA TGTGCCAGCAGTTCGTCGCTAGCGGCCACCTACGAGCAGTACTTC.

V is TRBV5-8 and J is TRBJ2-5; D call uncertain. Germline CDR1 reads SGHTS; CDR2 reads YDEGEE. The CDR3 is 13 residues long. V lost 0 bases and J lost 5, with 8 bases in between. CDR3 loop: CASSLVVWETQYF. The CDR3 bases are TGTGCCAGCAGCTTGGTTGTCTGGGAGACCCAGTACTTC.

CDR3 nucleotide sequence: TGTGCCAGCAGCTTGGGCTCTCAGGGGTACTTTGAGCAGTACTTC. It yields the protein CASSLGSQGYFEQYF. The chain couples TRBV7-9 to TRBJ2-7, with D perhaps matching TRBD1 (6 bases). Germline loops: CDR1 SEHNR, CDR2 FQNEAQ (reference sequence). Trimming shortened V by 3 bases and J by 7 bases, and 19 bases separated the two germline ends. CDR3 length equals 15 residues.

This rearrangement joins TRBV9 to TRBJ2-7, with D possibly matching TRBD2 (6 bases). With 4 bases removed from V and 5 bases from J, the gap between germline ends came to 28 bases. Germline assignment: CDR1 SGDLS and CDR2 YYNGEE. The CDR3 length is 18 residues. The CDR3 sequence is CASSHRRGEIAEPHEQYF. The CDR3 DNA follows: TGTGCCAGCAGCCACCGGAGGGGAGAAATAGCCGAACCCCACGAGCAGTACTTC.

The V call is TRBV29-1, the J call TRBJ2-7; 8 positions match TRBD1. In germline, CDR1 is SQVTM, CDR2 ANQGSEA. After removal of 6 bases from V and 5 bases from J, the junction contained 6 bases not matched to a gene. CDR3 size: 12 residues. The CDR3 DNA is TGCAGCGTAGGACAGGGAGGCCACGAGCAGTACTTC. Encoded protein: CSVGQGGHEQYF.

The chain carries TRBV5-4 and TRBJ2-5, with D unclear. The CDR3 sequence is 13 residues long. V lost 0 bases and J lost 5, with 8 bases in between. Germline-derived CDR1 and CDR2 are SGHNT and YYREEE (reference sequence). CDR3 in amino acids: CASSLEGWETQYF. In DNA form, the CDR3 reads TGTGCCAGCAGCTTGGAGGGCTGGGAGACCCAGTACTTC.

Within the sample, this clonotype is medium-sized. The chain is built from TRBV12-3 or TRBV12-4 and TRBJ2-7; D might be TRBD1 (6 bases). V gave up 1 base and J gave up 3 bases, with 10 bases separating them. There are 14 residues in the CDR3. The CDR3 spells CASSLERGSYEQYF. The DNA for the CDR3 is TGTGCCAGCAGTTTAGAGAGGGGGAGCTACGAGCAGTACTTC.

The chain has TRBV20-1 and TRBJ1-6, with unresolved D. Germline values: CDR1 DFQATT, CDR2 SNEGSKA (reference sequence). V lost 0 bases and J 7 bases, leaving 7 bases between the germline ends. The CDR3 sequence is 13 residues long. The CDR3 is CSARDWRNSPLHF. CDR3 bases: TGCAGTGCTAGAGATTGGAGAAATTCACCCCTCCACTTT.

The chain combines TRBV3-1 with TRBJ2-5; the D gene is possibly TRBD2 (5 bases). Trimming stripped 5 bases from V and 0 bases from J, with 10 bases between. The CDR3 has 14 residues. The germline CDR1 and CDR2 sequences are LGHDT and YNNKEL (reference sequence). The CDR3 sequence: CASSKTRNQETQYF. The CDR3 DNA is TGTGCCAGCAGCAAAACTAGGAACCAAGAGACCCAGTACTTC.

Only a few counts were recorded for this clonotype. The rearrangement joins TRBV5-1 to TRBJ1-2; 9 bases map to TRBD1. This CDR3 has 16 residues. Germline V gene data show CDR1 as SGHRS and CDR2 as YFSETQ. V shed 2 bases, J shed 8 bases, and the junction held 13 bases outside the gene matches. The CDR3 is CASSLQGATVSRGYTF. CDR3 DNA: TGCGCCAGCAGCTTACAGGGGGCGACTGTTTCTCGGGGCTACACCTTC.

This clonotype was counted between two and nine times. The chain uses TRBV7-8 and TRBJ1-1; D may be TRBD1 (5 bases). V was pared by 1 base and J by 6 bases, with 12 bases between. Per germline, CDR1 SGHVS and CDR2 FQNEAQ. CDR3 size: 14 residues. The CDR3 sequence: CASSLDATAPEAFF. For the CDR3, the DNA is TGTGCCAGCAGCTTAGATGCGACAGCTCCTGAAGCTTTCTTT.

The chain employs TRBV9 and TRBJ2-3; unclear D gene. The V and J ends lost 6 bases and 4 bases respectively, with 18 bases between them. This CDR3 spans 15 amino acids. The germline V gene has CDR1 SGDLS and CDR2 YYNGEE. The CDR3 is CASTQVSGPSDTQYF. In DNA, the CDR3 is TGTGCCAGCACCCAGGTGTCGGGCCCATCAGATACGCAGTATTTT.

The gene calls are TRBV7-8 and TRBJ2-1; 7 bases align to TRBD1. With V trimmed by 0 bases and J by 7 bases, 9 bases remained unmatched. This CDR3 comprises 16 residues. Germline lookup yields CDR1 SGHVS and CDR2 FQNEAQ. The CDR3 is CASSLAELGGWNEQFF. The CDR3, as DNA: TGTGCCAGCAGCTTAGCGGAGCTAGGGGGCTGGAATGAGCAGTTCTTC.

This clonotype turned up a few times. The CDR3 region is CASTPMGALYEQYF. CDR3 in DNA: TGTGCCAGCACCCCAATGGGGGCCCTCTACGAGCAGTACTTC. The chain employs TRBV6-6 and TRBJ2-7; D possibly corresponds to TRBD1 (6 bases). CDR1 is MNHNY and CDR2 is SVGAGI in the germline V gene (reference sequence). The CDR3 spans 14 residues. The V end lost 7 bases, the J end lost 3 bases, and 16 bases lay between the germline ends.

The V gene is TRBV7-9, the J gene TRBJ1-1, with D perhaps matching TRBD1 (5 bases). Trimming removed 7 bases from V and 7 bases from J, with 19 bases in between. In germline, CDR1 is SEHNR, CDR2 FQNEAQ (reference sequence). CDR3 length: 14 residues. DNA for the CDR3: TGTGCCAGCACCTCCACGAGGGGTGGACTTGAAGCTTTCTTT. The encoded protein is CASTSTRGGLEAFF.

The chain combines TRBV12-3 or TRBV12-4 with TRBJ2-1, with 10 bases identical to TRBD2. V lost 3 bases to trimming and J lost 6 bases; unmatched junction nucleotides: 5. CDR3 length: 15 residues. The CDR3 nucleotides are TGTGCCAGCAGTTTCAGCGGGGGGGCCTTCAATGAGCAGTTCTTC. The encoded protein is CASSFSGGAFNEQFF.

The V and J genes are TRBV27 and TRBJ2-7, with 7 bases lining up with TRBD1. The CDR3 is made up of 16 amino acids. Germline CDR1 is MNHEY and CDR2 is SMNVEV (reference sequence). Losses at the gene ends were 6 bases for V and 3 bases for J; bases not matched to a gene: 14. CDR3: CASSRAPGTANYEQYF. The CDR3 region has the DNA TGTGCCAGCAGCCGAGCCCCCGGGACAGCAAACTACGAGCAGTACTTC.

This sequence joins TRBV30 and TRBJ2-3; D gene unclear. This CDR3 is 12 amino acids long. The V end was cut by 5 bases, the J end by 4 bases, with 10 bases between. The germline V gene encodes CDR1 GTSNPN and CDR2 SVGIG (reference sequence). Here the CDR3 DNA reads TGTGCCTGGCGGCTTCGAGCAGATACGCAGTATTTT. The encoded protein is CAWRLRADTQYF. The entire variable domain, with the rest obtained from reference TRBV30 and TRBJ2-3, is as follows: SQTIHQWPATLVQPVGSPLSLECTVEGTSNPNLYWYRQAAGRGLQLLFYSVGIGQISSEVPQNLSASRPQDRQFILSSKKLLLSDSGFYLCAWRLRADTQYFGPGTRLTVL.

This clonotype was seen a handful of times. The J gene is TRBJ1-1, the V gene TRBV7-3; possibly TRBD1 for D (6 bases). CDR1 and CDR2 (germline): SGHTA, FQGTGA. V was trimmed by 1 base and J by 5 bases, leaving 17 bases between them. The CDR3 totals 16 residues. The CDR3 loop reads CASSLNRLGASTEAFF. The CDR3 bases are TGTGCCAGCAGCTTAAATCGTCTGGGGGCGAGTACTGAAGCTTTCTTT.

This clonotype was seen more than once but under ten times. In DNA, the CDR3 is TGTGCCAGCAGCCAAGATTTCCCACCTCTAGCGGGCGGGAACAATGAGCAGTTCTTC. It encodes CASSQDFPPLAGGNNEQFF. This sequence joins TRBV4-2 and TRBJ2-1; 8 nucleotides align to TRBD2. Germline trimming cut 0 bases from V and 5 bases from J; bases unmatched to any gene: 15. Germline V gene data show CDR1 as LGHNA and CDR2 as YNFKEQ. The CDR3 is made up of 19 amino acids.

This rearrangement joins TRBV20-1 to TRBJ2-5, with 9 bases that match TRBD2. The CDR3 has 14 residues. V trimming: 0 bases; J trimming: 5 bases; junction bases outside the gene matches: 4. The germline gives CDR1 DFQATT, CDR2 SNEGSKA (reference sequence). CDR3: CSAREEGLAETQYF. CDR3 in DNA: TGCAGTGCTAGAGAGGAGGGACTAGCTGAGACCCAGTACTTC.

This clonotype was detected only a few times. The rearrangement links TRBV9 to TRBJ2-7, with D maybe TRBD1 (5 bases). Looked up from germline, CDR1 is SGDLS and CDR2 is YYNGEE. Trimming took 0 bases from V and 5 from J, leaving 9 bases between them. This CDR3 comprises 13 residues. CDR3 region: CASSVDQGHEQYF. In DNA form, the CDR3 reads TGTGCCAGCAGCGTAGATCAGGGCCACGAGCAGTACTTC.

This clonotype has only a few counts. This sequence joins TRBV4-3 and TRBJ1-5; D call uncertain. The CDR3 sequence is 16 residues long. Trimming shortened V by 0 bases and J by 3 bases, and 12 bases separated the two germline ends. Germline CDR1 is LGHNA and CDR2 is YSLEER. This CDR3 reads CASSQEPGPFNQPQHF. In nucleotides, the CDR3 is TGCGCCAGCAGCCAAGAGCCCGGGCCATTCAATCAGCCCCAGCATTTT.